This paragraph reports one TCR beta chain. This sample is part of a study of blood T cell repertoires in COVID-19. Losses at the gene ends were 8 bases for V and 3 bases for J; bases not matched to a gene: 5. Germline CDR1 KGHSH, CDR2 LQKENI. This CDR3 region has 14 residues. Some clones are missing from TCRdb's copy, which holds only in-frame ones; the method was immunoSEQ multiplex PCR. The sample has 180,000 or so clones, around 82% seen once. The chain couples TRBV18 to TRBJ2-1, with 9 bases lining up with TRBD2. This sequence was found in a human donor with acute or convalescent COVID-19. The donor label of this sample is uncertain. Sequencing input: peripheral blood. For the CDR3, the DNA is TGTGCCAGCCGGACTAGCGCTAACTACAATGAGCAGTTCTTC. Translation: CASRTSANYNEQFF.